Below, one TCR beta chain is given with its context. The V gene's germline CDR1 is SGHRS and CDR2 YFSETQ. This CDR3 contains 15 residues. Trimming cost V 0 bases and J 6 bases, with 15 bases left between them. One Seattle source followed patients from active infection through their disease course. In the study's own analysis: Reference gene primer amplification in the assay estimated nucleated cell counts. TCRdb's table, derived via immunoSEQ multiplex PCR, lists solely in-frame clones and lacks some. V, J and clone size are taken as reported in that table, and D and trimming were inferred from the DNA itself. The sample contains some 250,000 clones, more than 85% of which appear only once. The sample originates from a study of blood T cell repertoires in COVID-19. Study at large: Sites across the United States, Italy and Spain contributed samples from acute and convalescent COVID-19. The analysed material was cDNA or gDNA that came from T cells, B-cell-depleted T cells, or PBMCs.

This chain links TRBV5-1 with TRBJ1-2, with D maybe TRBD1 (5 bases). Sequencing used peripheral blood. The source is a woman between 55 and 75 years old with COVID-19, enrolled during active disease. The CDR3 nucleotides are TGCGCCAGCAGCTTGGATCGGGGCGGGGAGGATGGCTACACCTTC. Amino acids: CASSLDRGGEDGYTF. Based on the CDR3 plus reference TRBV5-1 and TRBJ1-2, the full variable domain is KAGVTQTPRYLIKTRGQQVTLSCSPISGHRSVSWYQQTPGQGLQFLFEYFSETQRNKGNFPGRFSGRQFSNSRSEMNVSTLELGDSALYLCASSLDRGGEDGYTFGSGTRLTVV.